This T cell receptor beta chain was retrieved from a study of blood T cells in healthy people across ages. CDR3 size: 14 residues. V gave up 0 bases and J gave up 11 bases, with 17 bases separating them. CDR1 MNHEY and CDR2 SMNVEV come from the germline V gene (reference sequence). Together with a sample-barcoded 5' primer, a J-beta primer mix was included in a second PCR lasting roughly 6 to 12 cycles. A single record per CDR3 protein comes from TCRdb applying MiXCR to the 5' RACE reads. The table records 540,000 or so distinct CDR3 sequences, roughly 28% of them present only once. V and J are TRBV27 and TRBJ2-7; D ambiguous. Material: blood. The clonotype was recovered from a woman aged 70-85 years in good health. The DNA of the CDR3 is TGTGCCAGCAGTTTATCGGGGTTTTTTGGCCCGGAGTACTTC. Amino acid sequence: CASSLSGFFGPEYF.